This T cell receptor (beta chain) was recorded in a study of cytotoxic CD8 clonotypes in ibrutinib-treated CLL. Study-level findings and limits: The clonality rise at ibrutinib response reflected private clonotype expansion. Sampling of sustained-remission and progressing patients occurred at differing times. Baseline values of clonality outstripped age-matched healthy donors and followed circulating CD8+ T-cell counts.

Produced via immunoSEQ multiplex PCR; TCRdb's table is partial and in-frame only. Among roughly 250,000 clones listed, 70% were seen once. Points on this clone: Its antigen is not known.

TCR beta library input comprised roughly 1.9 micrograms of genomic DNA from cryopreserved PBMCs. This TCR was recovered from a human donor with chronic lymphocytic leukemia. Sample: PBMCs, taken after 24 months of ibrutinib treatment.

The CDR3 DNA is TGTGCCAGCAGGCCCTCAGGGGTTGGCAATCAGCCCCAGCATTTT. Its protein is CASRPSGVGNQPQHF. The chain recombines TRBV28 with TRBJ1-5; D might be TRBD1 (6 bases). Trimming shortened V by 6 bases and J by 2 bases, and 14 bases separated the two germline ends. This CDR3 is built from 15 residues. Germline values: CDR1 MDHEN, CDR2 SYDVKM.